The clone carrying this T cell receptor beta chain has only a few counts. The antigen is unknown. The germline V gene has CDR1 GTSNPN and CDR2 SVGIG (reference sequence). V lost 0 bases and J lost 8, with 13 bases in between. This CDR3 spans 13 amino acids. These data are taken from a study of T cells after posttransplantation cyclophosphamide. Study conclusions and caveats: Donor-recipient repertoire similarity was low at 1-2 months, rising over year one. TRB clonality was highly associated with recipient CMV seropositivity and reactivation.

TCRdb's table, derived via immunoSEQ multiplex PCR, lists solely in-frame clones and lacks some. The table lists about 24,000 clones, no singletons, with 6.6% in the top ten. The sequence was obtained from a woman aged 55-70 years in good health, CMV-negative, and a related stem cell transplant donor. The chain is built from TRBV30 and TRBJ1-2; D is ambiguous. Sequenced sample: PBMCs. The CDR3 region has the DNA TGTGCCTGGAGTGTTCTGGTACTACGCGGCTACACCTTC. Its protein product is CAWSVLVLRGYTF.